The clone carrying this T cell receptor (beta chain) has just a few counts. The germline gene is not matched at one end of the junction; a read error may be the cause. This sample stems from a study of tumor and adjacent non-tumor tissue in lung cancer. TCRbeta libraries were built with three rounds of nested PCR, modified from ARM-PCR. TCRdb reprocessed the multiplex PCR reads via MiXCR and lists one record per CDR3 protein. The profile shows over 85,000 distinct CDR3 sequences, 75% to 90% of them singletons. Germline V gene lookup returns CDR1 SQVTM and CDR2 ANQGSEA. This CDR3 region has 16 residues. RNA was extracted from bulk tissue without any cell sorting.

This receptor was taken from a man between 65 and 79 years old with non-small cell lung cancer. Input material: lung tumor tissue. This rearrangement joins TRBV29-1 to TRBJ1-2; 8 nucleotides line up with TRBD1. The CDR3 region has the DNA TGTAGCGTGGATACAGGGGGTTCTGACTCTAACTATGGCTACACCTTC. It translates to CSVDTGGSDSNYGYTF.